One and the same sample provided the 8 T cell receptor beta chains below, sequenced in a study of T cells in Graves' hyperthyroidism and ophthalmopathy. Amplification targeted TCR beta CDR3 regions from RNA transcripts. First-round RT-PCR of the TCR CDR3 relied on the HTBI primer set. MiXCR, applied by TCRdb to the multiplex PCR reads, yields one record per CDR3 protein. The sample contains over 700,000 distinct CDR3 sequences, under 20% of which appear only once. The sample taken for sequencing was blood. These receptors came from a woman in her forties or fifties with Graves' hyperthyroidism that later progressed to Graves' ophthalmopathy.

Notes on this clonotype: The conserved phenylalanine or tryptophan normally closing the CDR3 is absent here, so this likely arose from a read error. It is unclear where the CDR3 begins or ends on the DNA, so no DNA is shown, and the CDR3 is as TCRdb lists it. This chain joins TRBV7-9 and TRBJ2-7; the table's D call of TRBD1 was not tested on the DNA. The germline V gene encodes CDR1 SEHNR and CDR2 FQNEAQ (reference sequence). The CDR3 is 13 residues long, ends included. CDR3 in amino acids: CASSLHSTDRVSL.

This sequence joins TRBV6-1 and TRBJ1-2; D ambiguous. The CDR3 has 14 residues. Deletions cut 7 bases from V and 2 bases from J, with 14 bases between. Germline CDR1 and CDR2: MNHNS and SASEGT. The CDR3 DNA follows: TGTGCCAGCACCGAAGCGAAAGGAAACTATGGCTACACCTTC. It translates to CASTEAKGNYGYTF.

This clonotype was counted many times. The J gene is TRBJ2-5, the V gene TRBV7-3, with D uncertain. V lost 5 bases and J 0 bases, leaving 7 bases between the germline ends. Germline-derived CDR1 and CDR2 are SGHTA and FQGTGA. This CDR3 is 13 amino acids long. DNA for the CDR3: TGTGCCAGCAGCCAAGTAAACCAAGAGACCCAGTACTTC. It translates to CASSQVNQETQYF.

V and J are TRBV10-2 and TRBJ1-2; D gene unclear. The CDR3 contains 14 residues. V dropped 6 bases and J dropped 4 bases, with 15 bases sitting between them. Germline CDR1 WSHSY, CDR2 SAAADI. CDR3 bases: TGCGCCAGCAGCGCAGGTATTCGGGCCTATGGCTACACCTTC. It is translated as CASSAGIRAYGYTF.

The gene calls are TRBV27 and TRBJ1-5, with D maybe TRBD1 (5 bases). CDR3 length: 14 amino acids. Trimming removed 6 bases at V and 6 bases at J, with 15 bases between. Germline values: CDR1 MNHEY, CDR2 SMNVEV (reference sequence). The CDR3 sequence: CASSLRGNSQPQHF. The DNA of the CDR3 is TGTGCCAGCAGCCTACGGGGGAACAGTCAGCCCCAGCATTTT.

There are many counts of this clonotype. The chain is built from TRBV5-1 and TRBJ1-2; D unclear. The V gene lost 0 bases and the J gene lost 8 bases, with 11 bases spanning the gap. Germline assignment: CDR1 SGHRS and CDR2 YFSETQ. The CDR3 totals 13 residues. CDR3 sequence (DNA): TGCGCCAGCAGCTTGGAAGGGATAGACGGCTACACCTTC. Its translation is CASSLEGIDGYTF.

This clonotype showed up just a few times. V usage is TRBV13 and J usage is TRBJ1-1; 8 nucleotides line up with TRBD1. The CDR3 totals 16 residues. The V gene's germline CDR1 is PRHDT and CDR2 FYEKMQ (reference sequence). V lost 5 bases to trimming and J lost 0 bases; unmatched junction nucleotides: 8. The CDR3 sequence is CASSPTGEFMNTEAFF. The CDR3 DNA is TGTGCCAGCAGCCCGACAGGGGAGTTCATGAACACTGAAGCTTTCTTT.

The genes are TRBV5-1 and TRBJ2-7; maybe TRBD1 (5 bases). This CDR3 contains 12 residues. The germline gives CDR1 SGHRS, CDR2 YFSETQ. Trimming left V 5 bases short and J 7 bases short, with 13 bases between. The CDR3 sequence is CASSFRVWEQYF. The CDR3 coding sequence is TGCGCCAGCAGTTTCAGGGTTTGGGAGCAGTACTTC. The variable domain in full, with the rest retrieved from reference TRBV5-1 and TRBJ2-7, is KAGVTQTPRYLIKTRGQQVTLSCSPISGHRSVSWYQQTPGQGLQFLFEYFSETQRNKGNFPGRFSGRQFSNSRSEMNVSTLELGDSALYLCASSFRVWEQYFGPGTRLTVT.